Below are 24 T cell receptor beta chains sequenced from a single sample in a study of T cells in Graves' hyperthyroidism and ophthalmopathy. The investigators amplified TCR beta CDR3 regions from RNA transcripts. A first-round RT-PCR of the TCR CDR3 used the HTBI primer set. TCRdb re-called the multiplex PCR reads with MiXCR, one entry per CDR3 protein. The table has 310,000 or so distinct CDR3 sequences, over 15% seen once. Sequencing was done on a sample of blood. The receptors stem from an older woman with Graves' ophthalmopathy.

This clonotype appeared a few times. CDR3 sequence: CASSPRTPSYEQYF. The CDR3 region has the DNA TGCGCCAGCAGCCCCCGGACACCCTCCTACGAGCAGTACTTC. V gene TRBV4-3 combines with J gene TRBJ2-7; D possibly corresponds to TRBD1 (5 bases). From germline, CDR1 is LGHNA and CDR2 YSLEER. CDR3 length equals 14 residues. The V end lost 4 bases, the J end lost 0 bases, and 10 bases lay between the germline ends.

This clonotype was recorded at least ten times. The chain is built from TRBV12-3 or TRBV12-4 and TRBJ1-1; D is perhaps TRBD1 (5 bases). Trimming pared 7 bases from V and 1 base from J, leaving 7 bases between. The CDR3 totals 12 residues. The CDR3: CASTDKNTEAFF. In DNA, the CDR3 is TGTGCCAGCACGGACAAGAACACTGAAGCTTTCTTT.

The chain recombines TRBV6-2 or TRBV6-3 with TRBJ1-5; tentatively, D is TRBD1 (6 bases). There are 15 residues in the CDR3. Germline assignment: CDR1 MNHEY and CDR2 SVGEGT. V lost 6 bases to trimming and J lost 2 bases, with 14 bases between them. CDR3 protein: CASSPGALGNQPQHF. In nucleotides, the CDR3 is TGTGCCAGCAGCCCAGGGGCTTTGGGCAATCAGCCCCAGCATTTT.

The V and J genes are TRBV5-1 and TRBJ1-1, with no clear D. CDR1 SGHRS and CDR2 YFSETQ come from the germline V gene. Trimming took 3 bases from V and 1 from J, leaving 13 bases between them. The CDR3 totals 15 residues. CDR3 in DNA: TGCGCCAGCAGCTCGGAGGGCGTGGGGAACACTGAAGCTTTCTTT. Translated, it gives CASSSEGVGNTEAFF.

This clonotype has more than one count but fewer than ten. V is TRBV5-1 and J is TRBJ1-2; D is unresolved. The germline V gene encodes CDR1 SGHRS and CDR2 YFSETQ. Trimming removed 3 bases at V and 8 bases at J, with 11 bases between. CDR3 size: 12 residues. CDR3 sequence reads: CASSSVGWGYTF. CDR3 nucleotide sequence: TGCGCCAGCAGCTCCGTTGGGTGGGGCTACACCTTC.

The sample holds many counts of this clonotype. The genes are TRBV5-6 and TRBJ1-1; TRBD1 aligns across 7 bases. Germline V CDR1 and CDR2: SGHDT, YYEEEE. The CDR3 sequence is 16 residues long. V was pared by 2 bases and J by 1 base, with 8 bases of the junction left unmatched. The CDR3 region is CASSFSRGVWNTEAFF. The CDR3 DNA is TGTGCCAGCAGCTTCTCCAGGGGGGTATGGAACACTGAAGCTTTCTTT.

CDR3 protein: CASSIETGMIAKNIQYF. CDR3 coding DNA: TGTGCCAGTAGTATAGAGACAGGGATGATAGCCAAAAACATTCAGTACTTC. The V call is TRBV19, the J call TRBJ2-4, with 7 positions matching TRBD1. The V gene end was trimmed by 0 bases and the J gene end by 0 bases; junction bases not matched to a gene: 5. Germline lookup yields CDR1 LNHDA and CDR2 SQIVND (reference sequence). This CDR3 has 17 residues.

Of note for this clonotype: It may be a read error: a sequence one base away is much more abundant. The chain employs TRBV11-2 and TRBJ1-5; D is undetermined. Trimming stripped 4 bases from V and 7 bases from J, with 11 bases between. CDR1 SGHAT and CDR2 FQNNGV come from the germline V gene. The CDR3 extends over 13 amino acids. The CDR3 coding sequence is TGTGCCAGCAGCTCAGACATGGTCCAGCCCCAGCATTTT. Translating gives CASSSDMVQPQHF. Full variable domain (remainder filled in from reference TRBV11-2 and TRBJ1-5): EAGVAQSPRYKIIEKRQSVAFWCNPISGHATLYWYQQILGQGPKLLIQFQNNGVVDDSQLPKDRFSAERLKGVDSTLKIQPAKLEDSAVYLCASSSDMVQPQHFGDGTRLSIL.

This chain joins TRBV5-4 and TRBJ2-7; 9 bases align to TRBD1. Germline lookup yields CDR1 SGHNT and CDR2 YYREEE (reference sequence). The ends lost 4 bases at V and 3 bases at J; junction bases unmatched: 8. This CDR3 spans 15 amino acids. DNA for the CDR3: TGTGCCAGCAGCACCCGGACAGGGGAAGACTACGAGCAGTACTTC. It codes for CASSTRTGEDYEQYF.

This chain connects TRBV20-1 to TRBJ1-2, with 7 nucleotides matching TRBD1. V shed 6 bases, J shed 6 bases, and the junction held 10 bases outside the gene matches. This CDR3 has 13 amino acids. Germline V gives CDR1 DFQATT, CDR2 SNEGSKA (reference sequence). This chain's CDR3 is CSASRTGFNGYTF. The CDR3, as DNA: TGCAGTGCCTCCCGGACAGGTTTCAATGGCTACACCTTC.

This clonotype came up many times. CDR3 sequence: CASRTDSQEGTEAFF. The CDR3 DNA is TGTGCCAGCAGGACGGACAGCCAGGAAGGCACTGAAGCTTTCTTT. The V call is TRBV2, the J call TRBJ1-1, with D possibly TRBD1 on 6 matching bases. Per the germline V gene, CDR1 is SNHLY and CDR2 is FYNNEI. Trimming took 6 bases from V and 4 from J, leaving 18 bases between them. CDR3 size: 15 residues.

This clonotype has a count of ten or more. The chain joins TRBV27 to TRBJ1-1; the match to TRBD1 covers 8 bases. This CDR3 is built from 16 residues. V dropped 9 bases and J dropped 3; count of bases not matched to a gene: 15. From germline, CDR1 is MNHEY and CDR2 SMNVEV (reference sequence). CDR3 amino acids: CASTLTGASADTEAFF. The CDR3 DNA sequence: TGTGCCAGTACTTTGACAGGGGCATCAGCGGACACTGAAGCTTTCTTT.

This clonotype showed up just a few times. J is TRBJ1-2 and V is TRBV4-3; 11 positions agree with TRBD1. The CDR3 extends over 16 amino acids. With 1 base clipped from V and 3 bases from J, the junction kept 4 bases outside the gene matches. Germline CDR1 reads LGHNA; CDR2 reads YSLEER. CDR3 sequence: CASSQAPGQGDYGYTF. The CDR3 nucleotides read TGCGCCAGCAGCCAAGCCCCGGGACAGGGGGACTATGGCTACACCTTC.

This clonotype appeared many times. J is TRBJ1-2 and V is TRBV12-3 or TRBV12-4; D uncertain. Trimming took 6 bases from V and 4 from J, leaving 15 bases between them. CDR3 length equals 14 residues. The CDR3 DNA follows: TGTGCCAGCAGCCGGACCGGGATAGCCTATGGCTACACCTTC. Protein: CASSRTGIAYGYTF.

This clonotype was detected many times. As DNA, the CDR3 is TGTGCCAGTAGTATCGGCCAGGGGGCTCTTCAGCCCCAGCATTTT. Its translation: CASSIGQGALQPQHF. This chain uses TRBV19 with TRBJ1-5, with 8 bases aligning to TRBD1. Germline assignment: CDR1 LNHDA and CDR2 SQIVND (reference sequence). The CDR3 is 15 amino acids. V lost 3 bases, J lost 6 bases, and 7 bases stayed unmatched.

This clonotype was recorded many times. The chain uses TRBV24-1 and TRBJ1-5; 9 positions match TRBD1. Germline assignment: CDR1 KGHDR and CDR2 SFDVKD. This CDR3 region has 15 residues. J gave up 11 bases and V 4 bases, and 11 bases lay outside the gene matches. CDR3: CATSDRTGEGRTQHF. CDR3 DNA: TGTGCCACCAGTGACCGGACAGGGGAGGGGAGGACCCAGCATTTT.

The chain joins TRBV6-2 or TRBV6-3 to TRBJ2-1; 12 bases agree with TRBD2. The germline CDR1 and CDR2 sequences are MNHEY and SVGEGT. J gave up 0 bases and V 2 bases, and 5 bases lay outside the gene matches. The CDR3 sequence is 18 residues long. CDR3 loop: CASSYGLAGGGSYNEQFF. The CDR3 DNA follows: TGTGCCAGCAGTTACGGGCTAGCGGGGGGGGGCTCCTACAATGAGCAGTTCTTC.

At least ten counts were recorded for this clonotype. The chain recombines TRBV12-3 or TRBV12-4 with TRBJ2-5; D is possibly TRBD1 (7 bases). Trimming removed 7 bases from V and 4 bases from J, with 19 bases in between. There are 15 residues in the CDR3. DNA for the CDR3: TGTGCCAGCACGCCCTTGAGGCAGGGGGGAGAGACCCAGTACTTC. This codes for CASTPLRQGGETQYF.

The chain uses TRBV9 and TRBJ2-7; no firm D call. This CDR3 region has 15 residues. Trimming removed 3 bases from V and 3 bases from J, with 16 bases in between. Germline V CDR1 and CDR2: SGDLS, YYNGEE. The CDR3: CASSAGRSDIYEQYF. Written as DNA, the CDR3 is TGTGCCAGCAGCGCAGGCCGAAGCGATATCTACGAGCAGTACTTC.

The chain couples TRBV6-6 to TRBJ1-2, with unresolved D. V was trimmed by 0 bases and J by 4 bases, leaving 9 bases between them. Germline V gives CDR1 MNHNY, CDR2 SVGAGI (reference sequence). The CDR3 is 14 residues long. The CDR3 region has the DNA TGTGCCAGCAGTTACTCGGCAGGAGGCTATGGCTACACCTTC. Translation: CASSYSAGGYGYTF.

The chain joins TRBV10-2 to TRBJ2-5, with TRBD2 matching over 7 bases. The CDR3 loop spans 13 amino acids. Germline V CDR1 and CDR2: WSHSY, SAAADI. The trim removed 2 bases at V and 7 bases at J, leaving 4 bases unmatched. DNA for the CDR3: TGCGCCAGCAGTGAGGTTGGCGGGAGGACCCAGTACTTC. It yields the protein CASSEVGGRTQYF.

The chain uses TRBV12-3 or TRBV12-4 and TRBJ2-1; D gene uncertain. This CDR3 has 11 amino acids. Trimming removed 0 bases from V and 11 bases from J, with 5 bases in between. This chain's CDR3 is CASSLAGQQFF. The CDR3 DNA reads TGTGCCAGCAGTTTAGCTGGGCAGCAGTTCTTC.

This clonotype was seen repeatedly, ten times or more. The V and J genes are TRBV12-3 or TRBV12-4 and TRBJ1-2, with 10 positions matching TRBD1. CDR3 size: 14 residues. The junction had 8 bases not matched to a gene; V was cut back by 6 bases and J by 7 bases. CDR3 DNA: TGTGCCAGCAGCCCCGACAGGGGGCACGTTGGCTACACCTTC. Its translation is CASSPDRGHVGYTF.

This clonotype was found a few times. V and J are TRBV7-9 and TRBJ2-1; TRBD2 aligns across 7 bases. CDR3 length: 17 amino acids. Trimming at V came to 4 bases and at J to 1 base, leaving 10 bases not matched to a gene. CDR1 and CDR2 from the germline V gene are SEHNR and FQNEAQ (reference sequence). The CDR3 DNA reads TGTGCCAGCAGCTCTTCCGGGCCGGGGGGTTCCTACAATGAGCAGTTCTTC. This encodes CASSSSGPGGSYNEQFF.